The next 6 T cell receptor beta chains were all read from a single sample in a study of blood T cell repertoires in COVID-19. Some clones are missing from TCRdb's copy, which holds only in-frame ones; the method was immunoSEQ multiplex PCR. The data contain approximately 400,000 clones, approximately 89% of them singletons. The sample comprised peripheral blood. Receptors originate from a woman in her forties or fifties with COVID-19, enrolled during active disease.

The chain links TRBV7-3 to TRBJ2-2; TRBD2 agrees at 12 bases. Looked up from germline, CDR1 is SGHTA and CDR2 is FQGTGA. This CDR3 is 15 amino acids long. The trim removed 4 bases at V and 5 bases at J, leaving 2 bases unmatched. CDR3 coding DNA: TGTGCCAGCAGCTCACTAGCGGGGGGAACCGGGGAGCTGTTTTTT. It specifies CASSSLAGGTGELFF.

The chain joins TRBV5-6 to TRBJ1-2, with 9 positions matching TRBD1. This CDR3 is built from 15 residues. Germline V CDR1 and CDR2: SGHDT, YYEEEE. The J segment lost 4 bases and the V segment lost 4 bases, leaving 8 bases of the junction unmatched. Here the CDR3 reads CASSPGTGPLYGYTF. For the CDR3, the DNA is TGTGCCAGCAGCCCCGGGACAGGGCCCCTCTATGGCTACACCTTC. The full variable domain, completed using reference TRBV5-6 and TRBJ1-2, is DAGVTQSPTHLIKTRGQQVTLRCSPKSGHDTVSWYQQALGQGPQFIFQYYEEEERQRGNFPDRFSGHQFPNYSSELNVNALLLGDSALYLCASSPGTGPLYGYTFGSGTRLTVV.

V is TRBV19 and J is TRBJ1-2; D is uncertain. V lost 4 bases and J 8 bases, leaving 8 bases between the germline ends. CDR1 is LNHDA and CDR2 is SQIVND in the germline V gene (reference sequence). This CDR3 comprises 11 residues. CDR3 protein: CASSTVHGYTF. The CDR3 DNA reads as TGTGCCAGTAGTACAGTACACGGCTACACCTTC.

The V and J genes are TRBV29-1 and TRBJ2-3, with 9 bases fitting TRBD2. This CDR3 spans 15 amino acids. Germline trimming cut 6 bases from V and 1 base from J; bases unmatched to any gene: 8. The V gene's germline CDR1 is SQVTM and CDR2 ANQGSEA. CDR3 sequence: CSVFGGGVGTDTQYF. The CDR3 DNA reads as TGCAGCGTCTTCGGCGGGGGGGTGGGCACAGATACGCAGTATTTT.

This clone was seen a handful of times. The J gene is TRBJ2-1, the V gene TRBV2; maybe TRBD1 (5 bases). Germline CDR1 SNHLY, CDR2 FYNNEI. The CDR3 covers 14 residues. The V end lost 4 bases, the J end lost 7 bases, and 14 bases lay between the germline ends. This CDR3 reads CASSGRGRTNEQFF. CDR3 bases: TGTGCCAGCAGTGGAAGGGGCAGGACGAATGAGCAGTTCTTC.

Worth noting for this clone: The germline gene is not matched at one end of the junction; a read error may be the cause. The rearrangement links TRBV6-6 to TRBJ2-7; possible D gene TRBD1, 5 bases. The CDR3 has 12 amino acids. Per the germline V gene, CDR1 is MNHNY and CDR2 is SVGAGI (reference sequence). In DNA, the CDR3 is TGTGCCAGCAGTTGGGGCTCCTCCGAGCAGTACTTC. Its translation is CASSWGSSEQYF.